The 21 T cell receptor beta chains presented below share a single source sample, sequenced in a study of blood T cell repertoires in COVID-19. Sequencing used immunoSEQ multiplex PCR; TCRdb keeps in-frame clones, though not all of them. The sample carries 250,000 or so clones, approximately 86% recorded once. What was sequenced was peripheral blood. All receptors come from a man aged 40-49 years with active or convalescent COVID-19.

The rearrangement uses TRBV19 and TRBJ1-5; the match to TRBD1 covers 8 bases. CDR1 is LNHDA and CDR2 is SQIVND in the germline V gene (reference sequence). J gave up 0 bases and V 7 bases, and 5 bases lay outside the gene matches. This CDR3 contains 15 residues. The CDR3, as DNA: TGTGCCAGTAAGACAGGGGCGACTAGCAATCAGCCCCAGCATTTT. It codes for CASKTGATSNQPQHF.

V usage is TRBV6-1 and J usage is TRBJ2-7; 9 bases are shared with TRBD2. Looked up from germline, CDR1 is MNHNS and CDR2 is SASEGT. Trimming removed 3 bases from V and 4 bases from J; junction bases left unmatched: 7. The CDR3 has 15 residues. Written as DNA, the CDR3 is TGTGCCAGCAGTGATTTGGCGGGAGGGCCGTACGAGCAGTACTTC. Amino acid sequence: CASSDLAGGPYEQYF.

The CDR3 bases are TGCGCCAGCAGCCAGGCTAGCGGCCCCTACGAGCAGTACTTC. This translates into CASSQASGPYEQYF. The V call is TRBV4-1, the J call TRBJ2-7; TRBD2 matches 7 bases. The trim removed 3 bases at V and 2 bases at J, leaving 4 bases unmatched. The CDR3 consists of 14 residues. Germline loops: CDR1 MGHRA, CDR2 YSYEKL.

This clone was detected once. This chain joins TRBV7-3 and TRBJ2-7, with TRBD2 matching 7 bases. The CDR3 contains 17 residues. Germline CDR1 reads SGHTA; CDR2 reads FQGTGA. The junction had 8 bases not matched to a gene; V was cut back by 0 bases and J by 0 bases. CDR3 bases: TGTGCCAGCAGCTTAACCGGGGGGAGAGATGACTCCTACGAGCAGTACTTC. It yields the protein CASSLTGGRDDSYEQYF.

This chain links TRBV6-6 with TRBJ1-1; 7 nucleotides align to TRBD1. The ends lost 5 bases at V and 6 bases at J; junction bases unmatched: 6. The CDR3 loop spans 13 amino acids. Germline values: CDR1 MNHNY, CDR2 SVGAGI (reference sequence). The CDR3 reads CASSPLTGSEAFF. For the CDR3, the DNA is TGTGCCAGCAGTCCCCTGACAGGGTCTGAAGCTTTCTTT.

The chain has TRBV3-1 (or the pseudogene TRBV3-2) and TRBJ2-7; TRBD1 aligns across 7 bases. The CDR3 is made up of 14 amino acids. From germline, CDR1 is LGHDT and CDR2 YNNKEL (reference sequence). The V segment lost 1 base and the J segment 3 bases; nucleotides outside the gene matches: 3. Written as DNA, the CDR3 is TGTGCCAGCAGCCAAGGGACAGGCTACTACGAGCAGTACTTC. Translation: CASSQGTGYYEQYF.

The J gene is TRBJ1-6, the V gene TRBV5-1; 10 bases align to TRBD1. This CDR3 is 15 amino acids long. The V gene end was trimmed by 1 base and the J gene end by 7 bases; junction bases not matched to a gene: 2. Germline V lookup: CDR1 SGHRS, CDR2 YFSETQ. CDR3 DNA: TGCGCCAGCAGCTTGTCGGGACAGGGGAATTCACCCCTCCACTTT. This translates into CASSLSGQGNSPLHF.

The gene calls are TRBV4-2 and TRBJ1-6; TRBD1 aligns across 7 bases. The CDR3 runs to 15 residues. The germline gives CDR1 LGHNA, CDR2 YNFKEQ. V trimming: 1 base; J trimming: 7 bases; junction bases outside the gene matches: 4. CDR3 in DNA: TGTGCCAGCAGCCAAGTTGGGACAGAGAATTCACCCCTCCACTTT. Its protein is CASSQVGTENSPLHF.

V usage is TRBV6-5 and J usage is TRBJ1-5; TRBD1 agrees at 9 bases. The CDR3 contains 13 residues. Trimming at V came to 5 bases and at J to 7 bases, leaving 3 bases not matched to a gene. Germline values: CDR1 MNHEY, CDR2 SVGAGI. This chain's CDR3 is CASSLGQGQPQHF. CDR3 coding DNA: TGTGCCAGCAGTCTAGGACAGGGGCAGCCCCAGCATTTT.

This clone was seen once. The chain links TRBV9 to TRBJ2-5; weak D call: TRBD2 (5 bases). Per the germline V gene, CDR1 is SGDLS and CDR2 is YYNGEE. The CDR3 sequence is 15 residues long. V lost 5 bases and J lost 5, with 19 bases in between. CDR3 sequence reads: CASRASGGREETQYF. CDR3 bases: TGTGCCAGCAGGGCATCAGGTGGTAGGGAGGAGACCCAGTACTTC.

V is TRBV7-8 and J is TRBJ2-1; 7 bases align to TRBD2. The germline V gene encodes CDR1 SGHVS and CDR2 FQNEAQ. The trim removed 2 bases at V and 5 bases at J, leaving 6 bases unmatched. This CDR3 region has 15 residues. In nucleotides, the CDR3 is TGTGCCAGCAGCTTAACGTGGGAGGGTAACAATGAGCAGTTCTTC. Protein: CASSLTWEGNNEQFF.

This rearrangement joins TRBV28 to TRBJ2-3; 8 bases fit TRBD2. The germline gives CDR1 MDHEN, CDR2 SYDVKM. The length of the CDR3 is 15 residues. V shed 1 base and J 5 bases; nucleotides not matched to a gene: 5. CDR3 loop: CASSLSRGAGDTQYF. The CDR3 coding sequence is TGTGCCAGCAGTTTATCGCGGGGGGCTGGAGATACGCAGTATTTT.

DNA of the CDR3: TGTGCCAGTAGTAGGGGACAGGGGAATGTGGGCTACACCTTC. Amino acid sequence: CASSRGQGNVGYTF. The chain combines TRBV19 with TRBJ1-2; 10 bases agree with TRBD1. Germline assignment: CDR1 LNHDA and CDR2 SQIVND (reference sequence). The CDR3 spans 14 residues. J gave up 8 bases and V 4 bases, and 7 bases lay outside the gene matches.

V usage is TRBV19 and J usage is TRBJ1-1; tentatively, D is TRBD1 (6 bases). V lost 6 bases, J lost 8 bases, and 19 bases lay in between. CDR3 length: 14 amino acids. In germline, CDR1 is LNHDA, CDR2 SQIVND (reference sequence). The CDR3 here is CASRTSDRRKEAFF. CDR3 nucleotide sequence: TGTGCCAGTAGAACCTCCGACAGGCGAAAAGAAGCTTTCTTT.

The rearrangement uses TRBV6-5 and TRBJ2-1; D is unresolved. The CDR3 is 13 amino acids. Trimming shortened V by 0 bases and J by 14 bases, and 14 bases separated the two germline ends. Per the germline V gene, CDR1 is MNHEY and CDR2 is SVGAGI. CDR3 DNA sequence: TGTGCCAGCAGTTACTCAGTGACCGGAGAAGAGTTCTTC. Translating it yields CASSYSVTGEEFF.

The chain joins TRBV6-5 to TRBJ2-7, with D uncertain. CDR1 is MNHEY, CDR2 SVGAGI, per germline. The CDR3 covers 15 residues. V lost 0 bases and J lost 4, with 13 bases in between. The CDR3 protein is CASSYSRLPLYEQYF. The CDR3 DNA reads as TGTGCCAGCAGTTACTCCCGGTTACCGTTATACGAGCAGTACTTC.

The rearrangement joins TRBV10-3 to TRBJ2-2, with 14 positions matching TRBD2. CDR1 ENHRY and CDR2 SYGVKD come from the germline V gene. V was clipped by 4 bases and J by 7 bases; unmatched bases: 5. The CDR3 has 16 amino acids. CDR3 sequence reads: CAISATSGRVNGELFF. CDR3 DNA sequence: TGTGCCATCAGTGCGACTAGCGGGAGGGTGAACGGGGAGCTGTTTTTT.

The chain links TRBV7-3 to TRBJ2-2; 7 nucleotides align to TRBD2. Germline-derived CDR1 and CDR2 are SGHTA and FQGTGA. The CDR3 contains 16 residues. Germline trimming cut 2 bases from V and 5 bases from J; bases unmatched to any gene: 8. Written as DNA, the CDR3 is TGTGCCAGCAGCTTATACCCTAGCGGTACAACCGGGGAGCTGTTTTTT. It translates to CASSLYPSGTTGELFF.

The chain employs TRBV4-1 and TRBJ1-1; D may be TRBD1 (6 bases). V was trimmed by 1 base and J by 0 bases, leaving 12 bases between them. Germline assignment: CDR1 MGHRA and CDR2 YSYEKL. The length of the CDR3 is 16 residues. The chain's CDR3 is CASSQGRTALNTEAFF. The CDR3 DNA sequence: TGCGCCAGCAGCCAAGGACGGACAGCGCTGAACACTGAAGCTTTCTTT.

V and J are TRBV30 and TRBJ2-1, with D possibly being TRBD1 (5 bases). Germline values: CDR1 GTSNPN, CDR2 SVGIG (reference sequence). The CDR3 consists of 13 residues. V gave up 0 bases and J gave up 8 bases, with 11 bases separating them. The CDR3 coding sequence is TGTGCCTGGAGTGTACAGGCTGGGGATGAGCAGTTCTTC. Translated: CAWSVQAGDEQFF.

The chain uses TRBV15 and TRBJ1-5; TRBD1 is a possible D gene (5 bases). This CDR3 has 16 amino acids. The germline V and J ends were trimmed by 1 base and 0 bases, with 10 bases remaining between them. In germline, CDR1 is LNHNV, CDR2 YYDKDF (reference sequence). CDR3 protein: CATSRATEDSNQPQHF. In DNA form, the CDR3 reads TGTGCCACCAGCAGAGCGACAGAGGATAGCAATCAGCCCCAGCATTTT.